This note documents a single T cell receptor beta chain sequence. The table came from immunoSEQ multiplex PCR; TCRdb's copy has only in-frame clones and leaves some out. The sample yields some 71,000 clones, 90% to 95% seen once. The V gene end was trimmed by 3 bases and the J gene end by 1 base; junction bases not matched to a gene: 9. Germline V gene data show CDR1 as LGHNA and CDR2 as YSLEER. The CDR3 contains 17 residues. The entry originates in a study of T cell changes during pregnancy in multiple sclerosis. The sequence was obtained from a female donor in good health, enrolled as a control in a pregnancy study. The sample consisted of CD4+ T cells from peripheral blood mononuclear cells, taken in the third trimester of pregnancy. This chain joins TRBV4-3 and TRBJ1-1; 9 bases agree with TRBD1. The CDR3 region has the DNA TGCGCCAGCAGCCAGGGAACAGGGGGCTGGTGGAACACTGAAGCTTTCTTT. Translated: CASSQGTGGWWNTEAFF.